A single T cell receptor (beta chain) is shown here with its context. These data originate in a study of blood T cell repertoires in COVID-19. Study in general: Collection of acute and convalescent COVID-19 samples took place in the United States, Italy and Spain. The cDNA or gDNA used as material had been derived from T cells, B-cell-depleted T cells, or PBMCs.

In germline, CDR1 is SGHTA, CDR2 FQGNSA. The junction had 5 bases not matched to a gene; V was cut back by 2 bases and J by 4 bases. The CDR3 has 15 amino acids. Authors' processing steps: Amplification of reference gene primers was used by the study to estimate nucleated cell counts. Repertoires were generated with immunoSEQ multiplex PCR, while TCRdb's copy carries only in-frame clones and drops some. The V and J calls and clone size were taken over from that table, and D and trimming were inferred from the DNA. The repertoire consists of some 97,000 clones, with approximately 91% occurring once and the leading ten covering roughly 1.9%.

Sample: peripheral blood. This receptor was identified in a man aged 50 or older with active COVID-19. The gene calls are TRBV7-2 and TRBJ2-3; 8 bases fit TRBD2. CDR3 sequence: CASSLTGGPADTQYF. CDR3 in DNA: TGTGCCAGCAGCTTAACGGGGGGGCCAGCAGATACGCAGTATTTT. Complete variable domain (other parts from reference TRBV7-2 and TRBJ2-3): GAGVSQSPSNKVTEKGKDVELRCDPISGHTALYWYRQSLGQGLEFLIYFQGNSAPDKSGLPSDRFSAERTGGSVSTLTIQRTQQEDSAVYLCASSLTGGPADTQYFGPGTRLTVL.